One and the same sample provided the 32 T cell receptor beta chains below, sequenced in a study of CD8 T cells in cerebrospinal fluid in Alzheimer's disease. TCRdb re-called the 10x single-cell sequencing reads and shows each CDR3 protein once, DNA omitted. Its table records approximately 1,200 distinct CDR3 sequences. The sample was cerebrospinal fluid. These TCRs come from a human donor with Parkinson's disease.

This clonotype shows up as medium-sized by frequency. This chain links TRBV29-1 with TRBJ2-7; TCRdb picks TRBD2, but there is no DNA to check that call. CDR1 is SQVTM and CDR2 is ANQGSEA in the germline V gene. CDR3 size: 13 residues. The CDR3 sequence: CSARAGGQSVQYF.

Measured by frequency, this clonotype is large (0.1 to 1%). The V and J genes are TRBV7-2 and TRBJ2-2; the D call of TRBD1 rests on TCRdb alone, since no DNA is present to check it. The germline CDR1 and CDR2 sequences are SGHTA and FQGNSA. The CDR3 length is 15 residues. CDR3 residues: CASREWTGDTGELFF.

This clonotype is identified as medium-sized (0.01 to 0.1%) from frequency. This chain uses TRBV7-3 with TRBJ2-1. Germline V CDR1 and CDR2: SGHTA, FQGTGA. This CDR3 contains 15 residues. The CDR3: CASSIMDSSYNEQFF.

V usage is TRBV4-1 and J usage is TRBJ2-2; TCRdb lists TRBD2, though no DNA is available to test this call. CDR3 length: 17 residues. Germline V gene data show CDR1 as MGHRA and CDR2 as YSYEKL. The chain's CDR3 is CASSQDFGTSATGELFF.

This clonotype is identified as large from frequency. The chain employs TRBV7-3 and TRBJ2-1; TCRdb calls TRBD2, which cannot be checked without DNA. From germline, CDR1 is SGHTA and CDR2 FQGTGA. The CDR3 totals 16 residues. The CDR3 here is CASSLVASGSGNEQFF.

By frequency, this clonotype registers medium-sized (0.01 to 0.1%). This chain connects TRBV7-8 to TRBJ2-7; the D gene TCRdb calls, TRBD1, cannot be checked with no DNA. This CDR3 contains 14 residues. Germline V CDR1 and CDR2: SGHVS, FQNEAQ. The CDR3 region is CASSSWTGADEQYF.

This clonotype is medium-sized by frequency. The CDR3 region is CASSLGQVYNEQFF. The chain couples TRBV5-6 to TRBJ2-1. Germline V CDR1 and CDR2: SGHDT, YYEEEE. There are 14 residues in the CDR3.

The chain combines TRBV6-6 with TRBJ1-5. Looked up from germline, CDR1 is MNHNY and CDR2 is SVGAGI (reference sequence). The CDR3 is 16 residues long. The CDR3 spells CASSPGGQSPNQPQHF.

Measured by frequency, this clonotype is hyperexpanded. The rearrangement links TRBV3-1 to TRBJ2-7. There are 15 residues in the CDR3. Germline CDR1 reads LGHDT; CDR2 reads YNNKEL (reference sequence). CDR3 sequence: CASSQDSQGFYEQYF.

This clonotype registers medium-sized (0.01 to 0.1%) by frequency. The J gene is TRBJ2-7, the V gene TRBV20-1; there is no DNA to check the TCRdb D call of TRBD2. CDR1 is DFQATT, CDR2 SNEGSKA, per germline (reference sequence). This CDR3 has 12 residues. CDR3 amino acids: CSKGPRTYEQYF.

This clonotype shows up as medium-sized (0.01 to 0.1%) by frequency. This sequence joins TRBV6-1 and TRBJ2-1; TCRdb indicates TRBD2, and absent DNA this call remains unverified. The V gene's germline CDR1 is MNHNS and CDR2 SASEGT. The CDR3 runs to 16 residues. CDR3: CASSESPSGRAYEQFF.

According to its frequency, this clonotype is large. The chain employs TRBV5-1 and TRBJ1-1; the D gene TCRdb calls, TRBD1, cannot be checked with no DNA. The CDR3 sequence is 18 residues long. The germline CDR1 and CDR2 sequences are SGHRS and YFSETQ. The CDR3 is CASSLAGQGIWGNTEAFF.

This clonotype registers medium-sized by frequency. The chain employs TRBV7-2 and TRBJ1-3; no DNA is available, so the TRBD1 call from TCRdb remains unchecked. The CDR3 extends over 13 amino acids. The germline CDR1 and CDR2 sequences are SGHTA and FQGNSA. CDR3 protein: CASSLAEGATIYF.

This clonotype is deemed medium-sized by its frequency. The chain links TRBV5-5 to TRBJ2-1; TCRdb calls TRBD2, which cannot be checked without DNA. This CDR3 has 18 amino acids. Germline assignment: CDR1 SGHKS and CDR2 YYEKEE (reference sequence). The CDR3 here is CASSLARYSGRVANEQFF.

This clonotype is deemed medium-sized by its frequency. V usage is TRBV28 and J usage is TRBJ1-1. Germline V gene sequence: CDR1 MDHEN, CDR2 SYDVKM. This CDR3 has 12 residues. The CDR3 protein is CASSYYNTEAFF.

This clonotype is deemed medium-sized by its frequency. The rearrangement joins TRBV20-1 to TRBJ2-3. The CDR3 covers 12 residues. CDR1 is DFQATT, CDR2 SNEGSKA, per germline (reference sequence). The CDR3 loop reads CSARGFTDTQYF.

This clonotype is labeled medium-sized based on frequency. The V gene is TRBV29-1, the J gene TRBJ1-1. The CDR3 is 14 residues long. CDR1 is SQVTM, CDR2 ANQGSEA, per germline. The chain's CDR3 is CSANGQTGNTEAFF. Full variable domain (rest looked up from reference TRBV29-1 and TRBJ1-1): SAVISQKPSRDICQRGTSLTIQCQVDSQVTMMFWYRQQPGQSLTLIATANQGSEATYESGFVIDKFPISRPNLTFSTLTVSNMSPEDSSIYLCSANGQTGNTEAFFGQGTRLTVV.

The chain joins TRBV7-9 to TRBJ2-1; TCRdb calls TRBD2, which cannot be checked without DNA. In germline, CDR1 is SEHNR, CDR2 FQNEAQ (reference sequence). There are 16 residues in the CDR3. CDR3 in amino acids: CASTRIIAGYYNEQFF.

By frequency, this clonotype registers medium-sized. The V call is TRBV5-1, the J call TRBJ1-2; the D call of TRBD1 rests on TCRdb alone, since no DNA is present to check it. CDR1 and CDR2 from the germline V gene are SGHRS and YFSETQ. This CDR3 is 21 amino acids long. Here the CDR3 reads CASSQPPRGLPAYSLNYGYTF.

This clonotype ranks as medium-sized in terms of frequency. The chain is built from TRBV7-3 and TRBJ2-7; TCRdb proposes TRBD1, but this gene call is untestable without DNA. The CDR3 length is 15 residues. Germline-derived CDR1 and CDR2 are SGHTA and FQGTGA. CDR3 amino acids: CASSLGPGQGNEQYF.

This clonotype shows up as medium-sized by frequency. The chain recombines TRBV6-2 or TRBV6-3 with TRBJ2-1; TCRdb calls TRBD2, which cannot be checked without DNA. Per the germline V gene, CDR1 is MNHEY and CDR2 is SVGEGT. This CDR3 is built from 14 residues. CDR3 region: CACQFGRERDEQFF.

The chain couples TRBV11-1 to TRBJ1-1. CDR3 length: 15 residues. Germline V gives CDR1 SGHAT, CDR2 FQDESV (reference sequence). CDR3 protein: CASSSHEVGVTEAFF. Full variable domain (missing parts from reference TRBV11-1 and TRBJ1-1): EAEVAQSPRYKITEKSQAVAFWCDPISGHATLYWYRQILGQGPELLVQFQDESVVDDSQLPKDRFSAERLKGVDSTLKIQPAELGDSAMYLCASSSHEVGVTEAFFGQGTRLTVV.

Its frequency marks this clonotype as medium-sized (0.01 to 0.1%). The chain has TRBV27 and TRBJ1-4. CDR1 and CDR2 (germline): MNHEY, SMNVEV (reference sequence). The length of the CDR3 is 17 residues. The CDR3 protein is CASSLSVGTTINEKLFF.

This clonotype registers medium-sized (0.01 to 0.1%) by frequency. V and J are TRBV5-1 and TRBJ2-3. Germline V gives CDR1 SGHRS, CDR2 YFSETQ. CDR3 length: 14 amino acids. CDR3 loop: CASSQSETTDTQYF. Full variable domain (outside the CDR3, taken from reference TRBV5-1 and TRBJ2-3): KAGVTQTPRYLIKTRGQQVTLSCSPISGHRSVSWYQQTPGQGLQFLFEYFSETQRNKGNFPGRFSGRQFSNSRSEMNVSTLELGDSALYLCASSQSETTDTQYFGPGTRLTVL.

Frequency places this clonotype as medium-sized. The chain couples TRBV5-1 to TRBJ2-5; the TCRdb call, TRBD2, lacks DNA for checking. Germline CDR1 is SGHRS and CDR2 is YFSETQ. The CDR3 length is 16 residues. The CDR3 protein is CASSDISPAGRETQYF.

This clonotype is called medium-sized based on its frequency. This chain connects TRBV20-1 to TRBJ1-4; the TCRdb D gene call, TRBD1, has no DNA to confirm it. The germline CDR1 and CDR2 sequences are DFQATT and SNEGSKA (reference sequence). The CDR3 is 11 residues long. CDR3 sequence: CSAPQDRGLFF.

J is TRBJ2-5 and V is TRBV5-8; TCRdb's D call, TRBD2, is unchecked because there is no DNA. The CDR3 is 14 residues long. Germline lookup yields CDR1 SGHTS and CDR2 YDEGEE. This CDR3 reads CASSFQARKETQYF.

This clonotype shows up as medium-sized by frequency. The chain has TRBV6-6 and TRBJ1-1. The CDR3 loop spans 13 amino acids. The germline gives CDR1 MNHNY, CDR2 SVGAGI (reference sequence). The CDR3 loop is CASSSREGTEAFF.

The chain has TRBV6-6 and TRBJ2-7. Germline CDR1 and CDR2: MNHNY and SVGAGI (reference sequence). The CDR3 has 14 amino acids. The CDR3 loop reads CASSYIGGIYEQYF.

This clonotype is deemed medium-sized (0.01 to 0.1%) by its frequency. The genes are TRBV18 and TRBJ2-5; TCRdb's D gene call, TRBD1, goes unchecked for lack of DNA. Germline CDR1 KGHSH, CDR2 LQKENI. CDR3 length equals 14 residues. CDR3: CASSPPSGLETQYF.

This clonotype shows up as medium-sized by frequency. The CDR3 region is CASSLAQNIQYF. V and J are TRBV7-2 and TRBJ2-4. Germline CDR1 and CDR2: SGHTA and FQGNSA. The CDR3 spans 12 residues.

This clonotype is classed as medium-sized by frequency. This chain's CDR3 is CSASGELRGEQFF. J is TRBJ2-1 and V is TRBV29-1; the TCRdb call, TRBD2, lacks DNA for checking. CDR1 and CDR2 from the germline V gene are SQVTM and ANQGSEA. CDR3 length: 13 amino acids.